These 11 T cell receptor beta chains share one sample of origin, sequenced in a study of identical twins. In TCRdb, the 5' RACE reads were re-called with MiXCR into one record per CDR3 protein. The sample lists 400,000 to 550,000 distinct CDR3 sequences, over 11% occurring once. This sample was also put to use in a study of yellow fever vaccine responses in identical twins.

Sequencing input: CD4+ T cells sorted from blood. These receptors came from a woman aged 18-29 years in good health.

This clonotype showed up many times. The genes are TRBV12-3 or TRBV12-4 and TRBJ2-6, with D perhaps TRBD1 or TRBD2 (7 bases each). The CDR3 loop spans 17 amino acids. The V and J ends lost 4 bases and 1 base respectively, with 14 bases between them. As DNA, the CDR3 is TGTGCCAGCAGTTCCAGGGGGGGGGATTCTGGGGCCAACGTCCTGACTTTC. Residues: CASSSRGGDSGANVLTF.

This clonotype was detected ten times or more. V usage is TRBV5-1 and J usage is TRBJ2-2; TRBD2 is a possible D gene (6 bases). The V gene lost 1 base and the J gene lost 4 bases, with 17 bases spanning the gap. CDR1 is SGHRS, CDR2 YFSETQ, per germline. The CDR3 consists of 17 residues. CDR3 sequence (DNA): TGCGCCAGCAGCTTGACTTCACGGGGAGGCGGCACCGGGGAGCTGTTTTTT. Its protein product is CASSLTSRGGGTGELFF.

The gene calls are TRBV3-1 and TRBJ2-1, with 10 bases identical to TRBD1. With V trimmed by 3 bases and J by 8 bases, 7 bases remained unmatched. From germline, CDR1 is LGHDT and CDR2 YNNKEL (reference sequence). CDR3 length: 15 residues. Here the CDR3 DNA reads TGTGCCAGCAGCCAGGGACAGGGGCCCTTTGATGAGCAGTTCTTC. Translating it yields CASSQGQGPFDEQFF.

This clonotype was seen only a few times. The rearrangement links TRBV28 to TRBJ2-2, with 7 positions matching TRBD1. This CDR3 has 15 residues. Germline CDR1 and CDR2: MDHEN and SYDVKM. J lost 6 bases, V lost 5 bases, and 9 bases had no gene match. This CDR3 reads CASSTTGIASGELFF. The CDR3 DNA reads as TGTGCCAGCAGTACGACAGGGATCGCGTCCGGGGAGCTGTTTTTT.

The chain employs TRBV7-9 and TRBJ2-7, with TRBD1 matching 9 bases. Unmatched junction bases numbered 11, after V lost 3 bases and J lost 8 bases. The CDR3 runs to 15 residues. Germline CDR1 reads SEHNR; CDR2 reads FQNEAQ (reference sequence). The CDR3 loop is CASSFGTGTGNQQYF. The DNA for the CDR3 is TGTGCCAGCAGCTTCGGAACCGGGACAGGGAACCAGCAGTACTTC.

This chain links TRBV6-6 with TRBJ2-1; 10 nucleotides match TRBD1. Germline values: CDR1 MNHNY, CDR2 SVGAGI (reference sequence). Germline trimming cut 6 bases from V and 15 bases from J; bases unmatched to any gene: 5. This CDR3 region has 11 residues. CDR3 residues: CASSPGQGWFF. The DNA for the CDR3 is TGTGCCAGCAGCCCGGGACAGGGGTGGTTCTTC.

The chain links TRBV2 to TRBJ2-4; TRBD1 might be the D (5 bases). This CDR3 is 17 amino acids long. Germline loops: CDR1 SNHLY, CDR2 FYNNEI. With 11 bases removed from V and 1 base from J, the gap between germline ends came to 24 bases. Here the CDR3 reads CACCFTTGPSAKNIQYF. CDR3 DNA: TGTGCCTGCTGTTTTACCACAGGTCCAAGTGCCAAAAACATTCAGTACTTC.

The chain is built from TRBV4-1 and TRBJ2-1; 9 bases line up with TRBD1. The CDR3 spans 15 residues. V gave up 3 bases and J gave up 6 bases; unmatched junction bases: 6. From germline, CDR1 is MGHRA and CDR2 YSYEKL. The CDR3 reads CASSHPGQGPNEQFF. For the CDR3, the DNA is TGCGCCAGCAGCCATCCGGGACAGGGACCCAATGAGCAGTTCTTC.

Only a few counts were recorded for this clonotype. The rearrangement links TRBV27 to TRBJ1-6; maybe TRBD1 (5 bases). Germline CDR1 and CDR2: MNHEY and SMNVEV (reference sequence). The CDR3 totals 13 residues. Trimming shortened V by 4 bases and J by 7 bases, and 8 bases separated the two germline ends. CDR3 amino acids: CASSYGDNSPLHF. DNA of the CDR3: TGTGCCAGCAGTTACGGGGACAATTCACCCCTCCACTTT.

In DNA, the CDR3 is TGCAGTGCTCCCACAACAGGGGAGGCTGAAGCTTTCTTT. This gives the protein CSAPTTGEAEAFF. The rearrangement links TRBV20-1 to TRBJ1-1; 7 nucleotides align to TRBD1. The CDR3 is 13 amino acids. Trimming removed 5 bases from V and 6 bases from J; junction bases left unmatched: 9. The germline CDR1 and CDR2 sequences are DFQATT and SNEGSKA (reference sequence).

V and J are TRBV29-1 and TRBJ1-1, with 7 positions matching TRBD1. Germline CDR1 is SQVTM and CDR2 is ANQGSEA. Losses at the gene ends were 4 bases for V and 1 base for J; bases not matched to a gene: 6. This CDR3 region has 14 residues. The CDR3 DNA reads as TGCAGCGTTGGAGGGGGCGCGGGGAACACTGAAGCTTTCTTT. This gives the protein CSVGGGAGNTEAFF.